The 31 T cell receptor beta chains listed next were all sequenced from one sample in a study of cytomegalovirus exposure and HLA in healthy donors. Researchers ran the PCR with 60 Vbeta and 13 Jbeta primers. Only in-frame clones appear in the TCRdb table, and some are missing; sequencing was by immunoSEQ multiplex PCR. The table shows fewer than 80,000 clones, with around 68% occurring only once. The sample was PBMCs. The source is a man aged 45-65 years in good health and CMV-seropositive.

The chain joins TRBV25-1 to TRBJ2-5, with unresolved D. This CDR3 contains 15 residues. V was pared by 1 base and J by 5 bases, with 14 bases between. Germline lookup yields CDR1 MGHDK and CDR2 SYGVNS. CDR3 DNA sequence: TGTGCCAGCAGTGAATCGGAGACGACTTGGGAGACCCAGTACTTC. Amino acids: CASSESETTWETQYF.

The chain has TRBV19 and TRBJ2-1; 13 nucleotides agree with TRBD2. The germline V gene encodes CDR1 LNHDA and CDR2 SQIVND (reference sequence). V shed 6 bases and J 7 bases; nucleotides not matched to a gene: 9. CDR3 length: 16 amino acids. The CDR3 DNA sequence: TGTGCCAGTAGCAAAACCCCGGGACTAGCGGGGAATGAGCAGTTCTTC. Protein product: CASSKTPGLAGNEQFF.

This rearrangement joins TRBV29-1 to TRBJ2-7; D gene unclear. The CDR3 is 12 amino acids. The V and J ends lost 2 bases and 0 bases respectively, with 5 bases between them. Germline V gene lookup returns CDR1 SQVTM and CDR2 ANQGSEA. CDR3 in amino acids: CSVENSSYEQYF. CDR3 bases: TGCAGCGTTGAAAACAGCTCCTACGAGCAGTACTTC.

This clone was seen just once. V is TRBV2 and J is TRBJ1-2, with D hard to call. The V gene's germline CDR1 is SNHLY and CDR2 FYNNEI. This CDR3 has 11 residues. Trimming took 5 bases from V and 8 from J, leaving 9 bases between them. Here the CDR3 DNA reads TGTGCCAGCAGTAAGTCGCGGGGCTACACCTTC. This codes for CASSKSRGYTF.

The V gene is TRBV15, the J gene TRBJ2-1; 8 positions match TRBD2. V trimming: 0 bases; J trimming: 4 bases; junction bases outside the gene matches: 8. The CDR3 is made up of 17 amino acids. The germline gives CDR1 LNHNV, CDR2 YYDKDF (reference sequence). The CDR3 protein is CATSRDWAGGRYNEQFF. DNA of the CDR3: TGTGCCACCAGCAGAGATTGGGCGGGAGGACGATACAATGAGCAGTTCTTC. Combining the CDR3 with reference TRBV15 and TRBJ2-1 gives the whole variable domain DAMVIQNPRYQVTQFGKPVTLSCSQTLNHNVMYWYQQKSSQAPKLLFHYYDKDFNNEADTPDNFQSRRPNTSFCFLDIRSPGLGDTAMYLCATSRDWAGGRYNEQFFGPGTRLTVL.

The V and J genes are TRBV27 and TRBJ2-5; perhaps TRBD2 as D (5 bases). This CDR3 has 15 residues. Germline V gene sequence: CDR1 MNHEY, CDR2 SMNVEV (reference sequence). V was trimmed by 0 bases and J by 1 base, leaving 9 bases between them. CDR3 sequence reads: CASSLSFGVQETQYF. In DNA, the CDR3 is TGTGCCAGCAGTTTATCGTTCGGGGTCCAAGAGACCCAGTACTTC.

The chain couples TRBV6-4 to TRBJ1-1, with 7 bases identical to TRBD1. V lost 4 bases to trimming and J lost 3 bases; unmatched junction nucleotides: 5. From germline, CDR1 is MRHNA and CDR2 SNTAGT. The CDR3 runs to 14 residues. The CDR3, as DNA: TGTGCCAGCAGTGCCGAGCAGGGGGACACTGAAGCTTTCTTT. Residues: CASSAEQGDTEAFF.

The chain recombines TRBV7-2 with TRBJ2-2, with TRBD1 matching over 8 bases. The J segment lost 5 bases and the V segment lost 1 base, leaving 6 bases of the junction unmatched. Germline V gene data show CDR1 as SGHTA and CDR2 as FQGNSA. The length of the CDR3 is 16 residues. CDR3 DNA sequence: TGTGCCAGCAGCTTAGATTCCAGGGGGCGAACCGGGGAGCTGTTTTTT. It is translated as CASSLDSRGRTGELFF.

CDR3 bases: TGCGCCAGCACTCAACGGGGGGGCCCAACCGGGGAGCTGTTTTTT. Translation gives CASTQRGGPTGELFF. This chain joins TRBV10-2 and TRBJ2-2; 8 nucleotides line up with TRBD2. With 7 bases clipped from V and 5 bases from J, the junction kept 9 bases outside the gene matches. Germline V gene sequence: CDR1 WSHSY, CDR2 SAAADI. This CDR3 region has 15 residues.

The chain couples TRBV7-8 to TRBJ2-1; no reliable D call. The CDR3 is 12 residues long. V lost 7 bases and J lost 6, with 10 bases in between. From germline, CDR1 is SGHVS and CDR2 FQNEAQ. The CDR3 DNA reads TGTGCCAGCACCCCGTCTCCCAATGAGCAGTTCTTC. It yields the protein CASTPSPNEQFF. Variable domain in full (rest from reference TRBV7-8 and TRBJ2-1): GAGVSQSPRYKVAKRGQDVALRCDPISGHVSLFWYQQALGQGPEFLTYFQNEAQLDKSGLPSDRFFAERPEGSVSTLKIQRTQQEDSAVYLCASTPSPNEQFFGPGTRLTVL.

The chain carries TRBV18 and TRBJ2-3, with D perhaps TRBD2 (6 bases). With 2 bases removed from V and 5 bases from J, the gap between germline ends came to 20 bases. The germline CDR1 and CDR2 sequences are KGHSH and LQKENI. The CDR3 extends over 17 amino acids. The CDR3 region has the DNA TGTGCCAGCTCACCAAACGAGGCGGGATCGACGGGAGATACGCAGTATTTT. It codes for CASSPNEAGSTGDTQYF.

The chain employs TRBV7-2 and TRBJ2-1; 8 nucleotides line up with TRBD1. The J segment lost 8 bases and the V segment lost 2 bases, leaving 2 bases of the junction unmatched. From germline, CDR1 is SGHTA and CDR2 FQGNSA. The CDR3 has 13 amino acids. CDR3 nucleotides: TGTGCCAGCAGCTTACAGGGGGCCGATGAGCAGTTCTTC. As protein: CASSLQGADEQFF.

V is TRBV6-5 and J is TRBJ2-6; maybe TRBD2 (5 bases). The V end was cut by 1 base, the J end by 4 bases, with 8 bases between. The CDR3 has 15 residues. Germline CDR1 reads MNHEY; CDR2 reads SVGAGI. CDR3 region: CASSYWPGGANVLTF. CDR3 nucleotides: TGTGCCAGCAGTTACTGGCCGGGAGGGGCCAACGTCCTGACTTTC.

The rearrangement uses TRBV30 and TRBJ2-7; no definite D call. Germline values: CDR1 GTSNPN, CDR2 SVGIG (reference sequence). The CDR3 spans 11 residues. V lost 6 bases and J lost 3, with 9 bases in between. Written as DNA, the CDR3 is TGTGCCTGCCGAATAGTCTACGAGCAGTACTTC. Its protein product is CACRIVYEQYF.

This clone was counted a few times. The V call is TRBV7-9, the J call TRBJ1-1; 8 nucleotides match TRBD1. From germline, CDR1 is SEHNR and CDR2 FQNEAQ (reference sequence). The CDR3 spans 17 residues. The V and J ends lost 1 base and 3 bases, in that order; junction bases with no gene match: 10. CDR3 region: CASSLDRQGWYHTEAFF. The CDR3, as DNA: TGTGCCAGCAGCTTAGATCGACAGGGGTGGTATCACACTGAAGCTTTCTTT.

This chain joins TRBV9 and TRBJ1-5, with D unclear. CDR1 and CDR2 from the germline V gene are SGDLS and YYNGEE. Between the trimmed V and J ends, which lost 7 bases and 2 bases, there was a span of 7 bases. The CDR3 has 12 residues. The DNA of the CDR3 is TGTGCCAGCGGCCCTGGCAATCAGCCCCAGCATTTT. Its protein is CASGPGNQPQHF. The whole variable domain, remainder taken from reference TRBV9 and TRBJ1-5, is DSGVTQTPKHLITATGQRVTLRCSPRSGDLSVYWYQQSLDQGLQFLIQYYNGEERAKGNILERFSAQQFPDLHSELNLSSLELGDSALYFCASGPGNQPQHFGDGTRLSIL.

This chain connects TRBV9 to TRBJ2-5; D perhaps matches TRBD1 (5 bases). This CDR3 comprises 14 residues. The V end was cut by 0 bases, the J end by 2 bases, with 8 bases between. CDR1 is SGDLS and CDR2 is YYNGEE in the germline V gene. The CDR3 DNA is TGTGCCAGCAGCGTAGGGGGCTATCAAGAGACCCAGTACTTC. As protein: CASSVGGYQETQYF.

The DNA for the CDR3 is TGTGCCAGCAGAGGGGGAAGCTCCTACGAGCAGTACTTC. Encoded protein: CASRGGSSYEQYF. The chain is built from TRBV6-1 and TRBJ2-5; possible D gene TRBD1, 6 bases. The J call may be faulty, since TRBJ2-7 better matches the DNA end. Looked up from germline, CDR1 is MNHNS and CDR2 is SASEGT. The CDR3 totals 13 residues.

As DNA, the CDR3 is TGTGCCAGCAGCTCATTATCAGGGGCTGAAGCTTTCTTT. Protein sequence: CASSSLSGAEAFF. The chain has TRBV13 and TRBJ1-1; possibly TRBD1 for D (6 bases). This CDR3 spans 13 amino acids. V lost 4 bases and J lost 6, with 12 bases in between. Germline V gives CDR1 PRHDT, CDR2 FYEKMQ (reference sequence).

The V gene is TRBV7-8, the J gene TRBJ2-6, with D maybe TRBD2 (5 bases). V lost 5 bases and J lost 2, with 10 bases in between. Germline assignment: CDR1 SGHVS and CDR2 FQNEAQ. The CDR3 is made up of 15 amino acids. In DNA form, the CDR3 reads TGTGCCAGCAGCGCGGCTAGCACTGGGGCCAACGTCCTGACTTTC. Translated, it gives CASSAASTGANVLTF. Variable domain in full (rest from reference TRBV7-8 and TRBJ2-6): GAGVSQSPRYKVAKRGQDVALRCDPISGHVSLFWYQQALGQGPEFLTYFQNEAQLDKSGLPSDRFFAERPEGSVSTLKIQRTQQEDSAVYLCASSAASTGANVLTFGAGSRLTVL.

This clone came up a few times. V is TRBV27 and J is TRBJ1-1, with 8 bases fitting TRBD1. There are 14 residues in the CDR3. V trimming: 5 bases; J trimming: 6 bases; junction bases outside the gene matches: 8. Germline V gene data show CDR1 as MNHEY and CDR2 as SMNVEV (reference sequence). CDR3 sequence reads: CASSLTGVSAEAFF. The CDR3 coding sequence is TGTGCCAGCAGTCTGACAGGGGTTAGCGCTGAAGCTTTCTTT.

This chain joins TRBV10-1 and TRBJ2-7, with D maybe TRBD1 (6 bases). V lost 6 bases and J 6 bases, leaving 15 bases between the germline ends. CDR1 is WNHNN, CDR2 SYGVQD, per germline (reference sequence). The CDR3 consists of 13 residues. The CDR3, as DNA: TGCGCCAGCAGCCTAACAGGGTTGGGCGAGCAGTACTTC. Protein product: CASSLTGLGEQYF.

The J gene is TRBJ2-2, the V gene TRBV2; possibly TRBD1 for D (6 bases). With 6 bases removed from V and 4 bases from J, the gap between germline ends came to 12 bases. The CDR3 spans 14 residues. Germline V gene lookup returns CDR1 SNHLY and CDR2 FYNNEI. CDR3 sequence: CASRPGTRTGELFF. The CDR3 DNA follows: TGTGCCAGCAGACCCGGGACACGCACCGGGGAGCTGTTTTTT.

CDR3 protein: CASSQGQGAIQYF. The DNA for the CDR3 is TGTGCCAGCAGCCAGGGACAGGGGGCTATTCAGTACTTC. The J gene is TRBJ2-4, the V gene TRBV2; 12 bases line up with TRBD1. CDR3 size: 13 residues. The V gene end was trimmed by 6 bases and the J gene end by 10 bases; junction bases not matched to a gene: 4. Germline assignment: CDR1 SNHLY and CDR2 FYNNEI. Based on the CDR3 plus reference TRBV2 and TRBJ2-4, the full variable domain is EPEVTQTPSHQVTQMGQEVILRCVPISNHLYFYWYRQILGQKVEFLVSFYNNEISEKSEIFDDQFSVERPDGSNFTLKIRSTKLEDSAMYFCASSQGQGAIQYFGAGTRLSVL.

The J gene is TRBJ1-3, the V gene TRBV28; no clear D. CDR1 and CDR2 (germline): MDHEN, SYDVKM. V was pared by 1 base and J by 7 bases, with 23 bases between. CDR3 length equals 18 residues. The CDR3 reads CASSLFTLRVSSPNTIYF. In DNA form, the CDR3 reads TGTGCCAGCAGTTTATTCACGCTGCGGGTCAGCTCGCCTAACACCATATATTTT.

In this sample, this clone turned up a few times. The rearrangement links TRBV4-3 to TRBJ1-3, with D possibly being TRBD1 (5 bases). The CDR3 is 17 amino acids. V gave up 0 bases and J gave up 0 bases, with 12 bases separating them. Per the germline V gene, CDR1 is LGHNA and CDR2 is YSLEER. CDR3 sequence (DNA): TGCGCCAGCAGCCAAGATTTTACGGGACTCTCTGGAAACACCATATATTTT. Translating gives CASSQDFTGLSGNTIYF.

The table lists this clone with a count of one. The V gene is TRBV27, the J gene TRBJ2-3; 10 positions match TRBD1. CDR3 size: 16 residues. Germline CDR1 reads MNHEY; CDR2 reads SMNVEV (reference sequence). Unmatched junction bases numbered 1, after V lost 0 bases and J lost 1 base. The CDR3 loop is CASSLSGTGGTDTQYF. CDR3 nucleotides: TGTGCCAGCAGTTTATCCGGGACAGGGGGCACAGATACGCAGTATTTT.

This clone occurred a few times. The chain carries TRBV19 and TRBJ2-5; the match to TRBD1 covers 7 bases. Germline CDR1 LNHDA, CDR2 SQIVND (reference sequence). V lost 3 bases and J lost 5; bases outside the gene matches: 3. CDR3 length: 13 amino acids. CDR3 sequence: CASSIGQAETQYF. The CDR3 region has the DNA TGTGCCAGTAGTATTGGACAGGCGGAGACCCAGTACTTC.

The CDR3 bases are TGTGCCAGCAGCTTAGGACTTAGACAGACCCAGTACTTC. Its translation: CASSLGLRQTQYF. The chain has TRBV7-2 and TRBJ2-5; no definite D call. The CDR3 contains 13 residues. Germline V CDR1 and CDR2: SGHTA, FQGNSA. The V gene lost 1 base and the J gene lost 6 bases, with 9 bases spanning the gap.

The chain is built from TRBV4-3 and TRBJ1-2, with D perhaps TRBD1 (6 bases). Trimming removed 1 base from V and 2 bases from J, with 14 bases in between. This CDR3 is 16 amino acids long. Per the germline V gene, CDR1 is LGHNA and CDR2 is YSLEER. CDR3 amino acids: CASSQASGEYNYGYTF. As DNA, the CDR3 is TGCGCCAGCAGCCAAGCGTCAGGGGAGTACAACTATGGCTACACCTTC.

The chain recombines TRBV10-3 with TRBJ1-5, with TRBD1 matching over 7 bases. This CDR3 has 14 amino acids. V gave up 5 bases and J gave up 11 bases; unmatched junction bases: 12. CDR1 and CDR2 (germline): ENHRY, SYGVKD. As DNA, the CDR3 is TGTGCCATCAGTTTGGGAACAGGGGTGGGAGCCCAGCATTTT. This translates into CAISLGTGVGAQHF.